These 5 T cell receptor beta chains share one sample of origin, sequenced in a study of patients and donors after allogeneic stem cell transplantation. MiXCR, applied by TCRdb to the RT-PCR reads, yields one record per CDR3 protein. The sample lists roughly 940,000 distinct CDR3 sequences, around 17% seen once, with approximately 5.9% in the top ten. The sequenced material came from blood, either unsorted or a sorted T cell fraction (not recorded which). The source of these receptors is a human donor who was either an allogeneic HSCT recipient or a stem cell or donor lymphocyte infusion donor (not recorded which). It is not recorded whose cells these are; they may come from a transplant donor.

Many counts were recorded for this clonotype. J is TRBJ2-1 and V is TRBV5-1, with TRBD2 matching 7 bases. With 3 bases clipped from V and 3 bases from J, the junction kept 6 bases outside the gene matches. The length of the CDR3 is 15 residues. The V gene's germline CDR1 is SGHRS and CDR2 YFSETQ. The CDR3 region is CASSSRSGFYNEQFF. CDR3 coding DNA: TGCGCCAGCAGCTCCCGTAGCGGGTTCTACAATGAGCAGTTCTTC.

The J gene is TRBJ1-6, the V gene TRBV6-1, with a tentative D call TRBD1 (6 bases). Looked up from germline, CDR1 is MNHNS and CDR2 is SASEGT. The CDR3 has 15 amino acids. V lost 6 bases and J 5 bases, leaving 14 bases between the germline ends. CDR3 in amino acids: CASRGGREDNSPLHF. CDR3 bases: TGTGCCAGCAGGGGGGGCAGAGAGGATAATTCACCCCTCCACTTT.

This clonotype was found a few times. The V gene is TRBV9, the J gene TRBJ1-2; 7 nucleotides line up with TRBD1. Germline V gives CDR1 SGDLS, CDR2 YYNGEE. This CDR3 has 14 residues. The J segment lost 5 bases and the V segment lost 3 bases, leaving 7 bases of the junction unmatched. CDR3 nucleotides: TGTGCCAGCAGCGCAACGGGACAGTCGTATGGCTACACCTTC. This sequence encodes CASSATGQSYGYTF.

The chain is built from TRBV12-3 or TRBV12-4 and TRBJ1-2; D perhaps matches TRBD1 (5 bases). V lost 3 bases and J 7 bases, leaving 15 bases between the germline ends. CDR3 length: 14 amino acids. CDR3 amino acids: CASSFAPGRRGYTF. The CDR3 nucleotides read TGTGCCAGCAGTTTTGCCCCAGGGCGACGTGGCTACACCTTC.

CDR3 DNA sequence: TGCGCCAGCAGCCCGGGACTAGCGGGGGTTTTTCGCTCCTACAATGAGCAGTTCTTC. The encoded protein is CASSPGLAGVFRSYNEQFF. V gene TRBV4-3 combines with J gene TRBJ2-1; TRBD2 matches at 14 bases. Per the germline V gene, CDR1 is LGHNA and CDR2 is YSLEER. This CDR3 has 19 residues. Trimming at V came to 4 bases and at J to 0 bases, leaving 8 bases not matched to a gene.